Here is one T cell receptor beta chain with its context. Its antigen is unknown. PCR amplification relied on 60 Vbeta primers (plus 13 Jbeta primers). Profiling relied on immunoSEQ multiplex PCR, and the TCRdb table lists in-frame clones only, not all of them. Here the sample spans some 110,000 clones, 65% to 90% being singletons. The data derive from a study of cytomegalovirus exposure and HLA in healthy donors. Study conclusions and caveats: Earlier analysis yielded a pattern in which most TCR beta V segments were productive about 90% or about 30% of the time. A later analysis reportedly found that, within productive TCRs, an Asian-associated ancestry cluster had fewer N-insertions than the mean observed across the roughly 730 donors.

Trimming took off 0 bases at V and 2 bases at J, with 17 bases between the two ends. CDR3 length: 18 amino acids. The V gene's germline CDR1 is SGHDN and CDR2 FVKESK. The sequencing sample was made of PBMCs. The sequence was collected from a woman aged 30 to 39 in good health and CMV-seronegative. The chain uses TRBV14 and TRBJ1-5; no clear D gene. The CDR3 region is CASSQDTLGLGGNQPQHF. The CDR3 DNA reads TGTGCCAGCAGCCAAGATACCCTCGGACTTGGGGGCAATCAGCCCCAGCATTTT.